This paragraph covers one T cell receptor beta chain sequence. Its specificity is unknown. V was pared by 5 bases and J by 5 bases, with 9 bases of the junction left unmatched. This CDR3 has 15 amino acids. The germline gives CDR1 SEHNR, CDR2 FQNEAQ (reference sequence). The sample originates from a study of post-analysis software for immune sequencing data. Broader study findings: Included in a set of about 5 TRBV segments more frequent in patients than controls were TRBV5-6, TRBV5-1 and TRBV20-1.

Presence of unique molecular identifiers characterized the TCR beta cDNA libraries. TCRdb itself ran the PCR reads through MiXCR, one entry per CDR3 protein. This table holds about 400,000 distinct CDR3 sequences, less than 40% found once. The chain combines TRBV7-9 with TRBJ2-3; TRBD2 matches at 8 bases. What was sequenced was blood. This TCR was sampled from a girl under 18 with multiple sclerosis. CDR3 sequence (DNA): TGTGCCAGCAGCCCACGGGGGGGCCGGGAAGATACGCAGTATTTT. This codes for CASSPRGGREDTQYF.